This T cell receptor (beta chain) derives from a study of shared clonotypes between healthy human individuals. TCRdb's table, derived via immunoSEQ multiplex PCR, lists solely in-frame clones and lacks some. The table has around 2.1 million clones, approximately 94% seen once. Germline V gene data show CDR1 as MGHRA and CDR2 as YSYEKL. V lost 3 bases and J 6 bases, leaving 17 bases between the germline ends. CDR3 size: 16 residues. The naive CD8 fraction comprised CD45RO-negative cells positively selected for CCR7 and excluded terminally differentiated effector memory CD45RA+ cells. This rearrangement joins TRBV4-1 to TRBJ2-2; D is uncertain. The sequence derives from a young man in good health. Some clones in this sample may be carry-over from other donors' samples. Sequences were obtained from naive CD8+ T cells from PBMCs. Here the CDR3 DNA reads TGCGCCAGCAGCCATCGCCAGTCAACTCGGCCCGGGGAGCTGTTTTTT. As protein: CASSHRQSTRPGELFF.